Below are 18 T cell receptor beta chains sequenced from a single sample in a study of blood T cell repertoires in COVID-19. Assay used: immunoSEQ multiplex PCR; TCRdb lists only in-frame clones, some missing. Among approximately 76,000 clones, 87% were seen once, and the ten largest hold 8% to 9.5%. The sample consisted of peripheral blood. The receptors derive from a man aged 25-45 years with acute or convalescent COVID-19.

This chain connects TRBV28 to TRBJ1-3; D gene unclear. The CDR3 sequence is 12 residues long. Trimming cost V 5 bases and J 4 bases, with 6 bases left between them. Per the germline V gene, CDR1 is MDHEN and CDR2 is SYDVKM. The CDR3 is CASSLGGNTIYF. CDR3 nucleotide sequence: TGTGCCAGCAGTCTAGGCGGAAACACCATATATTTT.

The genes are TRBV25-1 and TRBJ1-4; 7 nucleotides line up with TRBD1. The CDR3 has 15 residues. The J segment lost 5 bases and the V segment lost 4 bases, leaving 7 bases of the junction unmatched. CDR1 and CDR2 from the germline V gene are MGHDK and SYGVNS. Written as DNA, the CDR3 is TGTGCCAGCAGTGCCGGACAGGCCCAGAATGAAAAACTGTTTTTT. Translated: CASSAGQAQNEKLFF.

This chain uses TRBV5-1 with TRBJ2-1; D unresolved. V was pared by 0 bases and J by 6 bases, with 10 bases between. The CDR3 has 14 amino acids. CDR1 and CDR2 from the germline V gene are SGHRS and YFSETQ. The CDR3 coding sequence is TGCGCCAGCAGCTTGGATGGTAGCAGCAATGAGCAGTTCTTC. Amino acid sequence: CASSLDGSSNEQFF.

The V gene is TRBV30, the J gene TRBJ1-5; D may be TRBD1 (6 bases). The CDR3 has 15 residues. V shed 4 bases and J shed 2 bases, with 15 bases lying between them. Germline-derived CDR1 and CDR2 are GTSNPN and SVGIG (reference sequence). The CDR3 loop reads CAWNRDGLGNQPQHF. The CDR3 region has the DNA TGTGCCTGGAACAGGGACGGTTTGGGCAATCAGCCCCAGCATTTT.

This rearrangement joins TRBV27 to TRBJ1-5; D gene ambiguous. V lost 3 bases and J lost 10, with 16 bases in between. The CDR3 covers 14 residues. The germline V gene has CDR1 MNHEY and CDR2 SMNVEV (reference sequence). DNA for the CDR3: TGTGCCAGCAGTTTTGGGGAGTTCTCAGTTCCCCAGCATTTT. As protein: CASSFGEFSVPQHF.

This chain connects TRBV7-9 to TRBJ2-5, with 7 bases lining up with TRBD2. The CDR3 spans 14 residues. With 5 bases clipped from V and 5 bases from J, the junction kept 8 bases outside the gene matches. In germline, CDR1 is SEHNR, CDR2 FQNEAQ (reference sequence). CDR3 sequence (DNA): TGTGCCAGCAGCCGGGGAGGGTCCTGGGAGACCCAGTACTTC. This encodes CASSRGGSWETQYF.

There are a few counts of this clone. The chain carries TRBV14 and TRBJ2-4; D is uncertain. CDR1 and CDR2 from the germline V gene are SGHDN and FVKESK. V shed 4 bases and J shed 4 bases, with 20 bases lying between them. The CDR3 covers 17 residues. Here the CDR3 reads CASSPQVSPSRKNIQYF. In DNA form, the CDR3 reads TGTGCCAGCAGCCCGCAGGTCAGTCCGTCACGAAAAAACATTCAGTACTTC.

The chain employs TRBV7-9 and TRBJ1-2; D gene ambiguous. The CDR3 totals 11 residues. CDR1 is SEHNR, CDR2 FQNEAQ, per germline (reference sequence). The V and J ends lost 3 bases and 10 bases respectively, with 9 bases between them. The chain's CDR3 is CASSFGVDYTF. The CDR3 DNA sequence: TGTGCCAGCAGCTTCGGGGTTGACTACACCTTC.

J is TRBJ2-3 and V is TRBV2; 7 bases line up with TRBD2. The germline CDR1 and CDR2 sequences are SNHLY and FYNNEI. CDR3 length: 13 amino acids. V lost 5 bases, J lost 2 bases, and 1 base stayed unmatched. The DNA of the CDR3 is TGTGCCAGCAGTAGGGACTACACAGATACGCAGTATTTT. Protein sequence: CASSRDYTDTQYF.

The chain couples TRBV5-1 to TRBJ2-3; D is ambiguous. Trimming pared 0 bases from V and 6 bases from J, leaving 8 bases between. There are 13 residues in the CDR3. Germline values: CDR1 SGHRS, CDR2 YFSETQ. CDR3 sequence: CASSLAPEDTQYF. DNA for the CDR3: TGCGCCAGCAGCTTGGCCCCTGAGGATACGCAGTATTTT.

This clone was observed once. This chain joins TRBV7-3 and TRBJ2-3; D is possibly TRBD2 (5 bases). The CDR3 extends over 15 amino acids. Per germline, CDR1 SGHTA and CDR2 FQGTGA. V lost 4 bases to trimming and J lost 2 bases, with 13 bases between them. The CDR3 DNA is TGTGCCAGCAGCTCCGAAGCGGCTTACACAGATACGCAGTATTTT. It specifies CASSSEAAYTDTQYF.

The genes are TRBV24-1 and TRBJ2-3; possible D gene TRBD1, 5 bases. Germline CDR1 is KGHDR and CDR2 is SFDVKD. The CDR3 loop spans 13 amino acids. V was cut by 7 bases and J by 8 bases, with 15 bases left in between. The CDR3 bases are TGTGCCACCAGGGGGCCAACAGGCGGTACGCAGTATTTT. Its translation: CATRGPTGGTQYF.

This CDR3 reads CASSPGPRTGVNTEAFF. The CDR3 coding sequence is TGTGCCAGTAGTCCCGGCCCAAGGACAGGGGTGAACACTGAAGCTTTCTTT. The chain joins TRBV19 to TRBJ1-1; 9 bases are shared with TRBD1. The J segment lost 0 bases and the V segment lost 5 bases, leaving 10 bases of the junction unmatched. CDR1 is LNHDA and CDR2 is SQIVND in the germline V gene (reference sequence). The CDR3 covers 17 residues.

This chain uses TRBV5-1 with TRBJ2-7; maybe TRBD1 (6 bases). With 0 bases removed from V and 0 bases from J, the gap between germline ends came to 10 bases. Germline lookup yields CDR1 SGHRS and CDR2 YFSETQ. The CDR3 sequence is 15 residues long. CDR3 sequence (DNA): TGCGCCAGCAGCTTGGGCGGACAGTACTCCTACGAGCAGTACTTC. Its protein product is CASSLGGQYSYEQYF. Full variable domain (rest looked up from reference TRBV5-1 and TRBJ2-7): KAGVTQTPRYLIKTRGQQVTLSCSPISGHRSVSWYQQTPGQGLQFLFEYFSETQRNKGNFPGRFSGRQFSNSRSEMNVSTLELGDSALYLCASSLGGQYSYEQYFGPGTRLTVT.

The genes are TRBV5-5 and TRBJ2-3; a possible D gene is TRBD1 (5 bases). V shed 1 base and J shed 3 bases, with 9 bases lying between them. CDR3 length: 14 residues. Per germline, CDR1 SGHKS and CDR2 YYEKEE (reference sequence). CDR3 sequence reads: CASSLLGATDTQYF. CDR3 in DNA: TGTGCCAGCAGCTTGTTAGGGGCGACAGATACGCAGTATTTT.

In DNA, the CDR3 is TGCGCCAGCAGCCACCGAGGACTAGCGGGAGGCGGGGAGCAGTTCTTC. The encoded protein is CASSHRGLAGGGEQFF. The chain joins TRBV4-1 to TRBJ2-1; 14 bases map to TRBD2. After removal of 3 bases from V and 10 bases from J, the junction contained 8 bases not matched to a gene. Germline V gives CDR1 MGHRA, CDR2 YSYEKL. There are 16 residues in the CDR3.

DNA for the CDR3: TGTGCCACCAGCAGAGATTTGTTCGGACAGGGTGGTGGCTACACCTTC. Protein product: CATSRDLFGQGGGYTF. This rearrangement joins TRBV15 to TRBJ1-2, with 8 bases lining up with TRBD1. The CDR3 runs to 16 residues. Germline values: CDR1 LNHNV, CDR2 YYDKDF (reference sequence). With V trimmed by 0 bases and J by 7 bases, 10 bases remained unmatched.

The V gene is TRBV6-2 or TRBV6-3, the J gene TRBJ2-2; TRBD2 matches 7 bases. V trimming: 2 bases; J trimming: 7 bases; junction bases outside the gene matches: 7. This CDR3 has 15 residues. Germline-derived CDR1 and CDR2 are MNHEY and SVGEGT. DNA for the CDR3: TGTGCCAGCAGTTACAGGCGGGAGAAGGTCGGGGAGCTGTTTTTT. Translation: CASSYRREKVGELFF.